This T cell receptor beta chain emerged from a study of beta chain features in type 1 diabetes. Study findings and constraints: All four CD4+ subsets of Type 1 diabetes patients contained TCRB CDR3s that were moderately but significantly shorter.

V was cut by 4 bases and J by 2 bases, with 8 bases left in between. Germline V gives CDR1 SNHLY, CDR2 FYNNEI. The CDR3 totals 13 residues. Since all of the isolated RNA was reverse transcribed, expressed TCRB transcripts were what got sequenced. The assay was immunoSEQ multiplex PCR, and TCRdb's table has in-frame clones only and misses some. This sample has over 300,000 clones, with 9.3% found just once. Comments on this clone: Its antigen is unknown. The same CDR3 can be traced to other DNA sequences in this sample.

Isolation of CD4+ naive, central memory, regulatory and stem cell-like memory cells was achieved by sorting via CD45RO/CCR7/CD25/CD127/CD95/CD27. The sample comprised central memory CD4+ T cells from blood. This clonotype originated in a man aged 30 to 39 with type 1 diabetes. V usage is TRBV2 and J usage is TRBJ2-5; D is tentatively TRBD1 or TRBD2 (5 bases each). The CDR3 loop reads CASSGGLQETQYF. In DNA form, the CDR3 reads TGTGCCAGCAGTGGGGGGTTACAAGAGACCCAGTACTTC.